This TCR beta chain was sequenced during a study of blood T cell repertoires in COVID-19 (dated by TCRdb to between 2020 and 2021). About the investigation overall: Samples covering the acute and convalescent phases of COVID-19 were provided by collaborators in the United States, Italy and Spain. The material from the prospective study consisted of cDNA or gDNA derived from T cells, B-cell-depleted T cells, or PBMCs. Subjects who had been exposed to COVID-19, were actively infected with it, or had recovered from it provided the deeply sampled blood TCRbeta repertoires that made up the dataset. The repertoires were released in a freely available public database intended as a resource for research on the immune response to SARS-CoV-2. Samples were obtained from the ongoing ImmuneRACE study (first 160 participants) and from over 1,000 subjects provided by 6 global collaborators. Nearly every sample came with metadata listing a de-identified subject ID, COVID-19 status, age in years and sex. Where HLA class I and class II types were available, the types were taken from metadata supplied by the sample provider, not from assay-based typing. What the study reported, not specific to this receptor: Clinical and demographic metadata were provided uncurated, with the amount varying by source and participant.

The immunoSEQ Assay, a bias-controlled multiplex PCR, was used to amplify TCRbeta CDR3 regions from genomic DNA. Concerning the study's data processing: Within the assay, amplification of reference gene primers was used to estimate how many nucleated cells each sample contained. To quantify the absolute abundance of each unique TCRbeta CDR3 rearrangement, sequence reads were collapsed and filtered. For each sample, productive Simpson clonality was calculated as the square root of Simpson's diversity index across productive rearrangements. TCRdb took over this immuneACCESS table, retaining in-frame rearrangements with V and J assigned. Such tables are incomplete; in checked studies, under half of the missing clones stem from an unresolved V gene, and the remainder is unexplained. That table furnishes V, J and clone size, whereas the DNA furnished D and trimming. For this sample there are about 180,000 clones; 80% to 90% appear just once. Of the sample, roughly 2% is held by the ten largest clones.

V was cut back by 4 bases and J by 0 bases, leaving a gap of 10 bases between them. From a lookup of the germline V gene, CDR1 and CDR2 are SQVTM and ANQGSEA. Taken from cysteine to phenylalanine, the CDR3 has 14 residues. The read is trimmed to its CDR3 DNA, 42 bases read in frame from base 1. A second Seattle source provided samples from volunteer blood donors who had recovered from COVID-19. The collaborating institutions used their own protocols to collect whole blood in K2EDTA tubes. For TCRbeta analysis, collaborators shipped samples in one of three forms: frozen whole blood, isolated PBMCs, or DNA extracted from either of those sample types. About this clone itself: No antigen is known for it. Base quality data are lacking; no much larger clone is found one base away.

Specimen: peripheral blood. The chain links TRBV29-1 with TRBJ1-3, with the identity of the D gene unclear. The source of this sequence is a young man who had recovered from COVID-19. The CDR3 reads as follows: CSVGERSSGNTIYF. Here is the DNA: TGCAGCGTTGGGGAGCGGAGCTCTGGAAACACCATATATTTT.